Following are 24 T cell receptor beta chains from one sample sequenced in a study of blood T cell repertoires in COVID-19. The protocol was immunoSEQ multiplex PCR, while the TCRdb copy is restricted to in-frame clones and leaves out a portion. Of 310,000 or so clones listed, 90% were seen once; the top ten hold 1.1%. Specimen: PBMCs or T cells enriched from blood (not recorded which). These receptors were taken from a woman aged 30 to 39 who had recovered from COVID-19.

The J gene is TRBJ2-2, the V gene TRBV5-6; TRBD2 matches 13 bases. The CDR3 is 17 residues long. V lost 4 bases and J lost 4; bases outside the gene matches: 7. The germline V gene has CDR1 SGHDT and CDR2 YYEEEE. CDR3 loop: CASSPRTSGSTTGELFF. Here the CDR3 DNA reads TGTGCCAGCAGCCCGCGGACTAGCGGGAGTACCACCGGGGAGCTGTTTTTT.

The genes are TRBV5-5 and TRBJ1-1; 9 nucleotides align to TRBD1. Germline-derived CDR1 and CDR2 are SGHKS and YYEKEE (reference sequence). V lost 1 base to trimming and J lost 6 bases; unmatched junction nucleotides: 10. The CDR3 loop spans 16 amino acids. The CDR3 reads CASSLWAGTGSPEAFF. The CDR3 coding sequence is TGTGCCAGCAGCTTGTGGGCCGGGACAGGGAGCCCTGAAGCTTTCTTT.

This CDR3 reads CASSLGLAGTTQFF. CDR3 DNA sequence: TGTGCCAGCAGCTTAGGTCTAGCGGGGACAACCCAGTTCTTC. The gene calls are TRBV11-2 and TRBJ2-1; 9 bases are a match to TRBD2. The junction had 8 bases not matched to a gene; V was cut back by 1 base and J by 13 bases. The CDR3 is 14 residues long. CDR1 SGHAT and CDR2 FQNNGV come from the germline V gene.

CDR3 DNA sequence: TGTGCCACCAGTGATCAGGGACAGGGGAACACCGGGGAGCTGTTTTTT. It is translated as CATSDQGQGNTGELFF. The genes are TRBV24-1 and TRBJ2-2; 9 nucleotides align to TRBD1. Germline V CDR1 and CDR2: KGHDR, SFDVKD. The CDR3 is 16 amino acids. V gave up 3 bases and J gave up 1 base; unmatched junction bases: 2.

The chain is built from TRBV29-1 and TRBJ2-7, with TRBD2 identical over 10 bases. The CDR3 extends over 14 amino acids. In germline, CDR1 is SQVTM, CDR2 ANQGSEA. The trim removed 3 bases at V and 6 bases at J, leaving 8 bases unmatched. The CDR3 loop reads CSVDSLAGVGEQYF. CDR3 in DNA: TGCAGCGTTGATTCGCTAGCGGGAGTCGGCGAGCAGTACTTC.

The V and J genes are TRBV18 and TRBJ2-2, with 8 bases fitting TRBD1. Trimming removed 2 bases from V and 4 bases from J; junction bases left unmatched: 3. The CDR3 is made up of 15 amino acids. From germline, CDR1 is KGHSH and CDR2 LQKENI. The CDR3 DNA follows: TGTGCCAGCTCACCAACCACAGGGGGCACCGGGGAGCTGTTTTTT. Translated, it gives CASSPTTGGTGELFF.

This clone was detected once. This chain connects TRBV4-1 to TRBJ2-7, with D maybe TRBD2 (6 bases). This CDR3 spans 16 amino acids. The germline V gene has CDR1 MGHRA and CDR2 YSYEKL. Trimming took off 3 bases at V and 2 bases at J, with 17 bases between the two ends. CDR3: CASSQSTGGTTYEQYF. In nucleotides, the CDR3 is TGCGCCAGCAGCCAGTCTACGGGCGGGACCACCTACGAGCAGTACTTC.

The J gene is TRBJ2-2, the V gene TRBV11-3, with 7 bases lining up with TRBD1. CDR1 is SGHNT and CDR2 is YENEEA in the germline V gene. The CDR3 is 15 residues long. The V segment lost 5 bases and the J segment 6 bases; nucleotides outside the gene matches: 9. This chain's CDR3 is CASSTRQGWPGELFF. For the CDR3, the DNA is TGTGCCAGCAGCACCCGACAGGGATGGCCCGGGGAGCTGTTTTTT.

The chain recombines TRBV12-3 or TRBV12-4 with TRBJ1-4, with D possibly being TRBD1 (5 bases). The CDR3 is made up of 11 amino acids. V was trimmed by 2 bases and J by 13 bases, leaving 8 bases between them. DNA for the CDR3: TGTGCCAGCAGTTTACAGGGCGGACTGTTTTTT. Amino acids: CASSLQGGLFF.

The gene calls are TRBV24-1 and TRBJ1-3; TRBD1 might be the D (6 bases). Deletions cut 3 bases from V and 2 bases from J, with 10 bases between. The CDR3 runs 15 residues. CDR1 and CDR2 from the germline V gene are KGHDR and SFDVKD. CDR3 region: CATSDQGLAGNTIYF. CDR3 bases: TGTGCCACCAGTGATCAGGGGCTCGCTGGAAACACCATATATTTT.

The J gene is TRBJ2-2, the V gene TRBV12-3 or TRBV12-4, with D tentatively TRBD2 (5 bases). The length of the CDR3 is 13 residues. The V end was cut by 2 bases, the J end by 6 bases, with 7 bases between. CDR3 nucleotides: TGTGCCAGCAGTTTATCGGGGTCCGGGGAGCTGTTTTTT. Residues: CASSLSGSGELFF.

The CDR3 here is CASSLVAPGTEAFF. In DNA form, the CDR3 reads TGTGCCAGCAGCTTAGTAGCCCCGGGAACTGAAGCTTTCTTT. V is TRBV7-9 and J is TRBJ1-1; D is unresolved. The CDR3 has 14 residues. Between the trimmed V and J ends, which lost 1 base and 5 bases, there was a span of 11 bases. Germline loops: CDR1 SEHNR, CDR2 FQNEAQ (reference sequence).

The chain is built from TRBV5-1 and TRBJ2-3; TRBD1 matches 9 bases. The CDR3 spans 16 residues. CDR1 is SGHRS and CDR2 is YFSETQ in the germline V gene. V shed 4 bases and J 0 bases; nucleotides not matched to a gene: 6. Here the CDR3 reads CASSPGQGPSTDTQYF. The CDR3 DNA reads TGCGCCAGCAGCCCAGGACAGGGGCCTAGCACAGATACGCAGTATTTT.

The CDR3 reads CASSLSGSPLVGELFF. CDR3 sequence (DNA): TGTGCCAGCAGTTTAAGCGGCAGCCCTTTGGTCGGGGAGCTGTTTTTT. V usage is TRBV28 and J usage is TRBJ2-2; TRBD2 is a possible D gene (5 bases). This CDR3 is built from 16 residues. V was trimmed by 2 bases and J by 7 bases, leaving 17 bases between them. Germline V gene data show CDR1 as MDHEN and CDR2 as SYDVKM.

The chain joins TRBV5-8 to TRBJ2-4, with TRBD2 matching over 9 bases. CDR3 length: 16 amino acids. Looked up from germline, CDR1 is SGHTS and CDR2 is YDEGEE. After removal of 2 bases from V and 7 bases from J, the junction contained 10 bases not matched to a gene. The CDR3 sequence is CASSFIASGTSNIQYF. The CDR3 region has the DNA TGTGCCAGCAGCTTCATCGCTAGCGGGACTAGTAACATTCAGTACTTC.

The CDR3 sequence: CASSPTGLYEQYF. CDR3 DNA sequence: TGTGCCAGCTCACCAACTGGTCTCTACGAGCAGTACTTC. The chain couples TRBV18 to TRBJ2-7; D gene uncertain. CDR3 length equals 13 residues. The germline V and J ends were trimmed by 2 bases and 3 bases, with 8 bases remaining between them. The germline gives CDR1 KGHSH, CDR2 LQKENI.

The V gene is TRBV14, the J gene TRBJ2-1, with D perhaps TRBD2 (5 bases). The CDR3 length is 20 residues. The germline gives CDR1 SGHDN, CDR2 FVKESK. Trimming removed 2 bases at V and 1 base at J, with 24 bases between. The CDR3 bases are TGTGCCAGCAGCCAAAAGTTGGGAGACCCCACTTTTGGATCCTACAATGAGCAGTTCTTC. This translates into CASSQKLGDPTFGSYNEQFF.

This chain joins TRBV7-9 and TRBJ1-1, with 7 nucleotides matching TRBD1. The CDR3 covers 15 residues. Germline CDR1 is SEHNR and CDR2 is FQNEAQ (reference sequence). V lost 2 bases to trimming and J lost 6 bases; unmatched junction nucleotides: 9. The CDR3 sequence is CASSLMSQGDAEAFF. CDR3 DNA: TGTGCCAGCAGCTTAATGAGTCAGGGGGATGCTGAAGCTTTCTTT.

The genes are TRBV7-9 and TRBJ1-2; TRBD1 matches at 9 bases. V lost 1 base and J lost 1; bases outside the gene matches: 1. The CDR3 spans 15 residues. The germline CDR1 and CDR2 sequences are SEHNR and FQNEAQ (reference sequence). CDR3 sequence: CASSLGTGDNYGYTF. CDR3 DNA sequence: TGTGCCAGCAGCTTAGGGACAGGGGATAACTATGGCTACACCTTC.

This chain connects TRBV28 to TRBJ2-5; TRBD2 matches 7 bases. V trimming: 9 bases; J trimming: 2 bases; junction bases outside the gene matches: 15. The CDR3 is made up of 16 amino acids. In germline, CDR1 is MDHEN, CDR2 SYDVKM. CDR3 sequence (DNA): TGTGCCAGTAATCACCAAGGGCTAGCGGAACAAGAGACCCAGTACTTC. Translation: CASNHQGLAEQETQYF.

The rearrangement joins TRBV7-2 to TRBJ2-1; D is ambiguous. Trimming pared 8 bases from V and 8 bases from J, leaving 10 bases between. This CDR3 has 11 residues. Germline V lookup: CDR1 SGHTA, CDR2 FQGNSA. DNA for the CDR3: TGTGCCAGCGCCCGAGGCGATGAGCAGTTCTTC. Translation gives CASARGDEQFF.

The chain joins TRBV19 to TRBJ2-3; 10 nucleotides match TRBD2. Trimming cost V 5 bases and J 9 bases; bases outside gene matches: 8. Germline CDR1 and CDR2: LNHDA and SQIVND (reference sequence). This CDR3 has 14 residues. In DNA form, the CDR3 reads TGTGCCAGTAGTGCAACATCACTAGCGGGGACGCAGTATTTT. Its translation: CASSATSLAGTQYF.

This clone has only one observation. The chain carries TRBV11-2 and TRBJ2-1; 8 nucleotides agree with TRBD2. V was pared by 0 bases and J by 0 bases, with 10 bases of the junction left unmatched. CDR1 and CDR2 from the germline V gene are SGHAT and FQNNGV. The CDR3 runs to 19 residues. CDR3 coding DNA: TGTGCCAGCAGCTTAGACCCATTCCTAAGCGGGAGCTCCTACAATGAGCAGTTCTTC. As protein: CASSLDPFLSGSSYNEQFF.

The V and J genes are TRBV28 and TRBJ2-7, with D possibly matching TRBD1 (5 bases). The CDR3 runs 17 residues. The germline V and J ends were trimmed by 2 bases and 1 base, with 18 bases remaining between them. Per the germline V gene, CDR1 is MDHEN and CDR2 is SYDVKM. CDR3 sequence reads: CASSLGARSTTSYEQYF. The CDR3, as DNA: TGTGCCAGCAGTTTAGGGGCCAGGTCAACCACTTCCTACGAGCAGTACTTC.